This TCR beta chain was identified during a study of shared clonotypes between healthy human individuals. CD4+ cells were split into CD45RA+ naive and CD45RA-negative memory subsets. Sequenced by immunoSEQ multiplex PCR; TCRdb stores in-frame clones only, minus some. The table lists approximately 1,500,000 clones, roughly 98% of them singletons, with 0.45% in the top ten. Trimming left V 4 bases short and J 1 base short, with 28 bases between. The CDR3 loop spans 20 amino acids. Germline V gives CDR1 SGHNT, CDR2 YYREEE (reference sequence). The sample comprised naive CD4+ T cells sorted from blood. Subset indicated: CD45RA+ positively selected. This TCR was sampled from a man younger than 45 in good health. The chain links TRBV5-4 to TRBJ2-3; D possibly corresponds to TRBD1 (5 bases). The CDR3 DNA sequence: TGTGCCAGCAGCCCACCCCGGACACGAACCCCCTCTCCTGGCACAGATACGCAGTATTTT. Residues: CASSPPRTRTPSPGTDTQYF.